The 31 T cell receptor beta chains below come from one sample, sequenced in a study of blood T cell repertoires in COVID-19. The repertoire was sequenced with immunoSEQ multiplex PCR; TCRdb's copy has only in-frame clones and lacks some. In the table there are 150,000 to 200,000 clones, approximately 86% of which are singletons. The sequencing sample was made of PBMCs or T cells enriched from blood (not recorded which). These receptors came from a woman in her 30s who had recovered from COVID-19.

This chain links TRBV27 with TRBJ1-5; D possibly corresponds to TRBD1 (6 bases). The CDR3 contains 15 residues. Deletions cut 6 bases from V and 3 bases from J, with 15 bases between. Germline V gene data show CDR1 as MNHEY and CDR2 as SMNVEV (reference sequence). The CDR3 region is CASRMGRDNNQPQHF. The CDR3 DNA follows: TGTGCCAGCAGGATGGGACGGGACAACAATCAGCCCCAGCATTTT.

V is TRBV11-2 and J is TRBJ2-3; D gene unclear. CDR3 length: 14 residues. V was clipped by 0 bases and J by 4 bases, with 8 bases between them. Germline V gives CDR1 SGHAT, CDR2 FQNNGV. Written as DNA, the CDR3 is TGTGCCAGCAGCTTAGAGGCGGTTGCAGATACGCAGTATTTT. Translated, it gives CASSLEAVADTQYF.

The chain couples TRBV19 to TRBJ2-1; weak D call: TRBD1 (5 bases). The V end was cut by 10 bases, the J end by 8 bases, with 9 bases between. CDR1 and CDR2 (germline): LNHDA, SQIVND (reference sequence). The CDR3 has 10 amino acids. The CDR3 DNA reads as TGTGCCACCCAGGGCCATGAGCAGTTCTTC. Protein product: CATQGHEQFF.

This chain uses TRBV29-1 with TRBJ1-1, with 11 bases aligning to TRBD1. The CDR3 spans 14 residues. Germline loops: CDR1 SQVTM, CDR2 ANQGSEA. The V gene end was trimmed by 4 bases and the J gene end by 5 bases; junction bases not matched to a gene: 6. DNA for the CDR3: TGCAGCGTTGGGGGACAGGGGGTGTTGACTGAAGCTTTCTTT. As protein: CSVGGQGVLTEAFF.

This chain connects TRBV6-1 to TRBJ2-2, with 7 positions matching TRBD1. With V trimmed by 3 bases and J by 0 bases, 1 base remained unmatched. CDR1 is MNHNS, CDR2 SASEGT, per germline. This CDR3 spans 15 amino acids. Written as DNA, the CDR3 is TGTGCCAGCAGTGAGCAGGGGGCGAACACCGGGGAGCTGTTTTTT. It is translated as CASSEQGANTGELFF.

This clone came up once. The chain employs TRBV6-5 and TRBJ1-2, with a possible D match to TRBD1 (6 bases). The CDR3 totals 14 residues. The germline gives CDR1 MNHEY, CDR2 SVGAGI. V was cut by 6 bases and J by 2 bases, with 13 bases left in between. The CDR3 nucleotides read TGTGCCAGCAGCCGGACAGAACAGAACTATGGCTACACCTTC. Its translation is CASSRTEQNYGYTF.

This rearrangement joins TRBV19 to TRBJ1-1; 9 bases map to TRBD1. Unmatched junction bases numbered 7, after V lost 7 bases and J lost 4 bases. Looked up from germline, CDR1 is LNHDA and CDR2 is SQIVND (reference sequence). This CDR3 spans 14 amino acids. This chain's CDR3 is CASKGTGFGTEAFF. CDR3 DNA sequence: TGTGCCAGTAAGGGGACAGGGTTCGGCACTGAAGCTTTCTTT.

The chain links TRBV28 to TRBJ2-4; D is possibly TRBD1 (5 bases). CDR3 length: 12 residues. Germline V CDR1 and CDR2: MDHEN, SYDVKM. Trimming took off 7 bases at V and 7 bases at J, with 11 bases between the two ends. In DNA form, the CDR3 reads TGTGCCAGCAACTCGCAGGGCAACATTCAGTACTTC. Translated: CASNSQGNIQYF.

The chain couples TRBV7-9 to TRBJ1-3; D not resolved. Germline V gives CDR1 SEHNR, CDR2 FQNEAQ (reference sequence). CDR3 length: 15 amino acids. The V and J ends lost 2 bases and 0 bases respectively, with 8 bases between them. The CDR3 reads CASSLLAGSGNTIYF. In nucleotides, the CDR3 is TGTGCCAGCAGCTTACTAGCGGGCTCTGGAAACACCATATATTTT.

This rearrangement joins TRBV10-3 to TRBJ2-1; 8 positions match TRBD2. V dropped 3 bases and J dropped 6; count of bases not matched to a gene: 7. The CDR3 length is 15 residues. Germline V gene lookup returns CDR1 ENHRY and CDR2 SYGVKD. The DNA for the CDR3 is TGTGCCATCAGTGACCCAGGACTAGCCACCAATGAGCAGTTCTTC. It encodes CAISDPGLATNEQFF.

The chain combines TRBV2 with TRBJ2-3; perhaps TRBD2 as D (7 bases). Germline CDR1 and CDR2: SNHLY and FYNNEI. V was cut by 7 bases and J by 3 bases, with 14 bases left in between. The CDR3 spans 14 residues. CDR3: CASKPEGGTDTQYF. The CDR3 DNA is TGTGCCAGCAAACCCGAGGGGGGGACAGATACGCAGTATTTT.

This chain connects TRBV7-2 to TRBJ1-4; D is ambiguous. Trimming stripped 7 bases from V and 7 bases from J, with 22 bases between. This CDR3 is built from 16 residues. Per germline, CDR1 SGHTA and CDR2 FQGNSA. The CDR3 protein is CASTPEAERMGEKLFF. CDR3 coding DNA: TGTGCCAGCACCCCTGAGGCCGAAAGGATGGGTGAAAAACTGTTTTTT.

This chain joins TRBV9 and TRBJ2-1; no firm D call. Per germline, CDR1 SGDLS and CDR2 YYNGEE. Trimming removed 3 bases from V and 0 bases from J, with 13 bases in between. The CDR3 length is 16 residues. The CDR3 sequence is CASSAPVAGSYNEQFF. CDR3 DNA: TGTGCCAGCAGCGCACCCGTAGCTGGCTCCTACAATGAGCAGTTCTTC.

The rearrangement uses TRBV30 and TRBJ2-7; a possible D gene is TRBD2 (5 bases). The CDR3 length is 14 residues. The germline V gene has CDR1 GTSNPN and CDR2 SVGIG (reference sequence). V was pared by 3 bases and J by 7 bases, with 19 bases between. The CDR3 loop reads CAWSGDYSAREQYF. The DNA of the CDR3 is TGTGCCTGGAGCGGGGATTATAGCGCCAGGGAGCAGTACTTC.

This chain connects TRBV19 to TRBJ1-3, with 8 bases identical to TRBD1. V trimming: 9 bases; J trimming: 3 bases; junction bases outside the gene matches: 7. Germline CDR1 and CDR2: LNHDA and SQIVND (reference sequence). CDR3 length: 14 residues. The CDR3, as DNA: TGTGCCAGCGTCAGGGGGCAACGTGGAAACACCATATATTTT. Translation: CASVRGQRGNTIYF.

This chain links TRBV6-5 with TRBJ1-5; 7 nucleotides agree with TRBD1. Trimming cost V 6 bases and J 11 bases; bases outside gene matches: 13. The CDR3 loop spans 14 amino acids. The germline V gene has CDR1 MNHEY and CDR2 SVGAGI. CDR3 protein: CASRPGQIEWAQHF. CDR3 sequence (DNA): TGTGCCAGCAGACCGGGACAGATCGAGTGGGCCCAGCATTTT.

This chain joins TRBV9 and TRBJ2-7; 7 bases are a match to TRBD1. In germline, CDR1 is SGDLS, CDR2 YYNGEE. This CDR3 has 15 amino acids. J lost 4 bases, V lost 0 bases, and 7 bases had no gene match. CDR3 nucleotide sequence: TGTGCCAGCAGCGTAGGGAATGGCAGGGGGTACGAGCAGTACTTC. Translating it yields CASSVGNGRGYEQYF.

The chain combines TRBV25-1 with TRBJ2-1; tentative D call: TRBD1 (6 bases). This CDR3 contains 15 residues. Germline V CDR1 and CDR2: MGHDK, SYGVNS. V was pared by 4 bases and J by 8 bases, with 18 bases between. The CDR3 nucleotides are TGTGCCAGCAGTGGTCCGGGACAACCTGGGGATGAGCAGTTCTTC. Translation: CASSGPGQPGDEQFF.

The chain is built from TRBV3-1 (or the pseudogene TRBV3-2) and TRBJ2-3; D may be TRBD2 (7 bases). The CDR3 totals 15 residues. V was shortened by 3 bases and J by 2 bases, with 12 bases between the two germline ends. Germline V CDR1 and CDR2: LGHDT, YNNKEL (reference sequence). The chain's CDR3 is CASSHGGPNTDTQYF. CDR3 sequence (DNA): TGTGCCAGCAGCCACGGGGGGCCGAACACAGATACGCAGTATTTT.

This clone has a handful of counts. The chain couples TRBV7-2 to TRBJ1-4; D unclear. V was shortened by 5 bases and J by 0 bases, with 10 bases between the two germline ends. Per the germline V gene, CDR1 is SGHTA and CDR2 is FQGNSA. This CDR3 is 15 amino acids long. The CDR3 sequence: CASSPAGTTNEKLFF. CDR3 coding DNA: TGTGCCAGCAGCCCGGCGGGTACAACTAATGAAAAACTGTTTTTT. Based on the CDR3 plus reference TRBV7-2 and TRBJ1-4, the full variable domain is GAGVSQSPSNKVTEKGKDVELRCDPISGHTALYWYRQSLGQGLEFLIYFQGNSAPDKSGLPSDRFSAERTGGSVSTLTIQRTQQEDSAVYLCASSPAGTTNEKLFFGSGTQLSVL.

This sequence joins TRBV19 and TRBJ1-2; D is possibly TRBD1 (5 bases). The germline V and J ends were trimmed by 6 bases and 9 bases, with 20 bases remaining between them. In germline, CDR1 is LNHDA, CDR2 SQIVND (reference sequence). This CDR3 region has 14 residues. CDR3 residues: CASSLATVSSSYTF. Here the CDR3 DNA reads TGTGCCAGTAGCTTGGCGACAGTCTCCTCTAGCTACACCTTC.

The V call is TRBV19, the J call TRBJ1-5, with 12 bases lining up with TRBD1. This CDR3 comprises 16 residues. Germline V CDR1 and CDR2: LNHDA, SQIVND (reference sequence). V lost 7 bases, J lost 0 bases, and 4 bases stayed unmatched. The CDR3 bases are TGTGCCAGTATGGGGACAGGGGGCTATAGCAATCAGCCCCAGCATTTT. Amino acids: CASMGTGGYSNQPQHF.

The chain carries TRBV4-3 and TRBJ1-4; tentative D call: TRBD1 (5 bases). This CDR3 is 16 amino acids long. The V gene's germline CDR1 is LGHNA and CDR2 YSLEER. Trimming stripped 2 bases from V and 5 bases from J, with 15 bases between. DNA of the CDR3: TGCGCCAGCAGCCAATATCCGGCAGGGCCAAATGAAAAACTGTTTTTT. Translation gives CASSQYPAGPNEKLFF.

This chain links TRBV9 with TRBJ2-1; 7 nucleotides align to TRBD2. The V segment lost 0 bases and the J segment 6 bases; nucleotides outside the gene matches: 3. This CDR3 is 14 amino acids long. Germline V gene sequence: CDR1 SGDLS, CDR2 YYNGEE. The CDR3 DNA reads TGTGCCAGCAGCGTAGAAGCTAGCGGCAATGAGCAGTTCTTC. Amino acids: CASSVEASGNEQFF.

V is TRBV19 and J is TRBJ2-2, with 7 nucleotides matching TRBD2. V lost 9 bases, J lost 4 bases, and 14 bases stayed unmatched. The CDR3 has 16 residues. Looked up from germline, CDR1 is LNHDA and CDR2 is SQIVND (reference sequence). The CDR3 region has the DNA TGTGCCAGCGAGCGGGGCGGGCGGGTTGGCACCGGGGAGCTGTTTTTT. The encoded protein is CASERGGRVGTGELFF. Variable domain in full (rest from reference TRBV19 and TRBJ2-2): DGGITQSPKYLFRKEGQNVTLSCEQNLNHDAMYWYRQDPGQGLRLIYYSQIVNDFQKGDIAEGYSVSREKKESFPLTVTSAQKNPTAFYLCASERGGRVGTGELFFGEGSRLTVL.

The chain joins TRBV11-2 to TRBJ2-7, with TRBD1 matching 8 bases. CDR1 SGHAT and CDR2 FQNNGV come from the germline V gene. The CDR3 loop spans 14 amino acids. V lost 1 base and J lost 5; bases outside the gene matches: 4. CDR3 sequence reads: CASSLAQGAHEQYF. The CDR3 nucleotides are TGTGCCAGCAGCTTAGCGCAGGGGGCCCACGAGCAGTACTTC.

The V call is TRBV7-8, the J call TRBJ2-5, with a weak D call TRBD2 (7 bases). V was shortened by 3 bases and J by 2 bases, with 16 bases between the two germline ends. The germline gives CDR1 SGHVS, CDR2 FQNEAQ. The CDR3 is 16 residues long. CDR3 DNA: TGTGCCAGCAGCTTCTCAGGCGGGGGCCGACAAGAGACCCAGTACTTC. This gives the protein CASSFSGGGRQETQYF.

The chain uses TRBV5-1 and TRBJ2-1; D is perhaps TRBD1 (5 bases). V was pared by 0 bases and J by 6 bases, with 10 bases between. CDR3 size: 14 residues. Germline V lookup: CDR1 SGHRS, CDR2 YFSETQ. The CDR3 reads CASSLASQGNEQFF. The CDR3 nucleotides read TGCGCCAGCAGCTTGGCCTCCCAGGGCAATGAGCAGTTCTTC.

This chain joins TRBV6-2 or TRBV6-3 and TRBJ2-3, with 13 bases that match TRBD2. After removal of 5 bases from V and 0 bases from J, the junction contained 14 bases not matched to a gene. This CDR3 contains 20 residues. Germline values: CDR1 MNHEY, CDR2 SVGEGT. CDR3 in amino acids: CASSHTSGGARGRSTDTQYF. The CDR3 DNA reads TGTGCCAGCAGTCATACTAGCGGGGGGGCCAGGGGACGTAGCACAGATACGCAGTATTTT.

This clone was observed a single time. The gene calls are TRBV9 and TRBJ2-2, with D possibly matching TRBD2 (6 bases). The germline CDR1 and CDR2 sequences are SGDLS and YYNGEE. This CDR3 spans 17 amino acids. The V gene lost 7 bases and the J gene lost 0 bases, with 19 bases spanning the gap. The CDR3 DNA reads TGTGCCAGCCGTCCGGGACTCTTCACCCCGAACACCGGGGAGCTGTTTTTT. Its translation is CASRPGLFTPNTGELFF.

This clone has a handful of counts. The J gene is TRBJ1-3, the V gene TRBV18; TRBD1 might be the D (5 bases). CDR1 KGHSH and CDR2 LQKENI come from the germline V gene. The CDR3 runs 17 residues. Trimming stripped 3 bases from V and 2 bases from J, with 17 bases between. As DNA, the CDR3 is TGTGCCAGCTCACCCACCACGGACCGGACAACTGGAAACACCATATATTTT. Translating gives CASSPTTDRTTGNTIYF.